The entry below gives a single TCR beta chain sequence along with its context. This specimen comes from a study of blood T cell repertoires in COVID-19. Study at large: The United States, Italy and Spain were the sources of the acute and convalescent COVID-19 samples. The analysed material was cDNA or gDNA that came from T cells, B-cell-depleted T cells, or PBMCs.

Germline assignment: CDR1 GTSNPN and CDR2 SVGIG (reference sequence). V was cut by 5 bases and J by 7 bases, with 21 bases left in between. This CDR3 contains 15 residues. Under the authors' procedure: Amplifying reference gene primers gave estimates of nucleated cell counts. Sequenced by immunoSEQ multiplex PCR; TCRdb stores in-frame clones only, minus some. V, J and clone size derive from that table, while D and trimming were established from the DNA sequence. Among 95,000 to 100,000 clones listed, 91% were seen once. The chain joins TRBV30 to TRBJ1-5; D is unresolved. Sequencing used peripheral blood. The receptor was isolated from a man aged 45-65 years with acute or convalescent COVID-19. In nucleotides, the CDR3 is TGTGCCTGGGATGCAGGTTTTGGTGTTCGCCAGCCCCAGCATTTT. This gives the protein CAWDAGFGVRQPQHF.